This T cell receptor beta chain comes out of a study of T cells after yellow fever vaccination. On this clonotype: Antigen specificity is unknown.

TCRdb independently ran MiXCR on the 5' RACE reads; one entry per CDR3 protein. In the table there are 550,000 or so distinct CDR3 sequences, 15% to 20% of which are singletons. Germline CDR1 reads MNHEY; CDR2 reads SVGEGT. The CDR3 spans 14 residues. V shed 2 bases and J 5 bases; nucleotides not matched to a gene: 4. Overall study findings and caveats: Few clonotypes appeared in both CD4 and CD8 compartments. Although the secondary response was weaker, it peaked faster, at day 5 versus 15. Reappearance after the booster was observed for most primary-vaccination clones (roughly 97% CD4, roughly 90% CD8).

The V and J genes are TRBV6-2 or TRBV6-3 and TRBJ2-3, with 7 bases matching TRBD2. Sample: PBMCs, taken 15 days after the yellow fever booster vaccination. The clonotype comes from a man under 40 who received the YFV17D yellow fever vaccine. CDR3 loop: CASSYRLAEDTQYF. The CDR3 DNA reads as TGTGCCAGCAGTTACCGACTAGCCGAAGATACGCAGTATTTT.